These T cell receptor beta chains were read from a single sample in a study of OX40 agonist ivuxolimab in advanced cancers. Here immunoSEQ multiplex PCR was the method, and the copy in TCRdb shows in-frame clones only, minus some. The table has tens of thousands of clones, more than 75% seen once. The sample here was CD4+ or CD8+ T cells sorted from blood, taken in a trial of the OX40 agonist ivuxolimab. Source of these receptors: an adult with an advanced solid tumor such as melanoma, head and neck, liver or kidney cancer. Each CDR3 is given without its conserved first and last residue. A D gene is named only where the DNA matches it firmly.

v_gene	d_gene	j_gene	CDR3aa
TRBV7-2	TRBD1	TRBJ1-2	ASRDRTGDYGYT
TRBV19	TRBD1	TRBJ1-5	ASTHQGAGNQPQH
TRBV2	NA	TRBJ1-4	ASSRDGSNEKLF
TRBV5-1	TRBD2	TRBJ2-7	ASSASRVGLSSSQY
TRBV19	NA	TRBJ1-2	ASSKIDSEFRGYT
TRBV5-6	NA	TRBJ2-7	ASSLAGGRRPYEQY
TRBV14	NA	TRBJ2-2	ASSPWTDGELF
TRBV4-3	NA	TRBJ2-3	ASSLDSFGTDTQY
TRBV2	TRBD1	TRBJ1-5	ASSGDSYSNQPQH
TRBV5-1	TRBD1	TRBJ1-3	ASSGTEGNTIY